This T cell receptor (beta chain) was recovered during a study of cytomegalovirus exposure and HLA in healthy donors. Primers: 60 Vbeta forward and 13 Jbeta reverse. Generated by immunoSEQ multiplex PCR, the TCRdb table keeps only in-frame clones and is missing some. The table has around 100,000 clones, about 77% seen once. The CDR3 covers 13 residues. The ends were cut back, 6 bases at V and 7 bases at J, with 13 bases in the middle. Germline V gene data show CDR1 as LNHDA and CDR2 as SQIVND (reference sequence). About this clone itself: Its antigen remains unidentified.

Study-level findings and limits: In a later analysis, DRB1 alleles had the most associated TCRs; HLA-C alleles the fewest. The study flagged about 150 TCR beta chains as cytomegalovirus-associated.

The receptor comes from a woman under 30 in good health and CMV-seropositive. The chain recombines TRBV19 with TRBJ2-1; maybe TRBD2 (6 bases). The sequenced sample consisted of PBMCs. The CDR3 coding sequence is TGTGCCAGTAGACACGGGGGAGAAAATGAGCAGTTCTTC. As protein: CASRHGGENEQFF. The full variable domain, with the rest looked up from reference TRBV19 and TRBJ2-1, is DGGITQSPKYLFRKEGQNVTLSCEQNLNHDAMYWYRQDPGQGLRLIYYSQIVNDFQKGDIAEGYSVSREKKESFPLTVTSAQKNPTAFYLCASRHGGENEQFFGPGTRLTVL.